This TCR beta chain was recorded in a study of human T cells and chemical hapten exposure (dated by TCRdb to the early 2020s). Regarding the complete study: For sensitization, 2% DPC in acetone was applied to a roughly 2 cm by roughly 2 cm area of upper inner arm skin. Patients additionally received weekly therapeutic DPC doses to the scalp throughout the approximately 25-week study period. Patch testing was performed on the upper back with Finn chambers containing 0.01% DPC, and the patch tests were scored after 6 days according to International Contact Dermatitis Research Group standards. Alopecia areata with under or over 50% scalp involvement, alopecia totalis and alopecia universalis were represented in the patient cohort, which was mostly female. The libraries were sequenced as a pool, and the TCR yield per sample differed mostly because of small variations in library volumes within the pool. The study tracked peripheral blood TCR repertoire changes in vivo during primary and secondary sensitization to the hapten diphenylcyclopropenone (DPC) in alopecia patients. Blood was sampled from patients pre-sensitization (week 0) and at 2, 6 and about 24 weeks after DPC sensitization. Twenty-nine alopecia patients gave blood for TCR sequencing at one to four time points (pre-sensitization, 2, 6 and 24 weeks).

The method behind the library was RACE. Sequencing took place on a NextSeq 500. During library preparation, unique molecular identifiers were attached to individual cDNA molecules so that TCRs could be counted quantitatively and reproducibly. From each blood RNA sample, both TCR alpha and TCR beta chains were sequenced. The paper's processing steps were these. The median number of TCRs per sample was over 95,000, ranging from roughly 20,000 to 700,000. V, J and CDR3 annotation of the TCR reads was performed with the Decombinator software suite. Every sample was subsampled to the same number of TCRs (28,000) for the PS versus PT1 abundance plots. TCRs were defined as expanded if absent before sensitization and observed at least eight times at the 2-week time point. TCRdb's own reprocessing of the public reads used fastp at Q25 and MiXCR and kept productive beta chains. For every CDR3 protein sequence, its rows merge into one entry that carries the most common genes and DNA. What appears here as the V and J calls and clone size reflects TCRdb's work, not the paper's. The sample has just over 80,000 distinct CDR3 sequences on record, roughly a tenth of them singletons. Approximately 4.4% of the sample is in the top ten clones.

This clonotype was seen many times. The antigen this receptor binds is unknown. No base qualities exist here, and no much larger clone lies one base off it. V gives up 2 bases and J gives up 5 bases, and the segment between their germline ends measures 16 bases. Spanning cysteine to phenylalanine, the CDR3 consists of 15 amino acids. The CDR3 DNA has 45 bases and is translated from base 1. Per the publication, the time point label means: patch test 1, 2 weeks after DPC sensitization. Taken with the paper, the label for treatment or condition translates to: therapeutic diphenylcyclopropenone sensitization with weekly scalp DPC. At every patch-test visit, the blood draw took place before the patch test was put on. To be eligible, patients had to be aged 18 to 70, diagnosed with alopecia and judged suitable for DPC therapy, while pregnant patients were excluded. Total RNA was extracted from unfractionated whole blood collected in Tempus Blood RNA tubes.

What the authors observed across the whole study: All patients had alopecia, a presumed autoimmune disease, so their immune response might differ from that of healthy individuals. After repeated subsampling, the strength of the expansion versus patch-test correlation and the threshold at which it became significant changed. Patch test score was positively correlated with the number of PT1 expanded TCRs, with significance at thresholds 8, 16 and 32 but not at 4. Expanded TCRs formed significantly more large CDR3 similarity clusters than pre-sensitization or healthy control sets, consistent with antigen-driven responses. No change with DPC sensitization was found in the number of TCRs above 1 in 1000 frequency, and no evidence of global repertoire structure alterations was found.

In this chain, TRBV12-3 or TRBV12-4 is recombined with TRBJ2-7, with a weak D call of TRBD2 (6 bases match). The clonotype was recovered from a woman aged 50 to 60 with alopecia areata. Some clones in this sample may be carry-over from other donors' samples. The sequencing here drew on whole blood, taken in connection with sensitization to the hapten diphenylcyclopropenone (DPC). The CDR3 reads as follows: CASSLRQGGYDEQYF. The DNA sequence is given as TGTGCCAGCAGTTTACGGCAGGGAGGCTACGACGAGCAGTACTTC.